This T cell receptor (beta chain) comes out of a study of Ad26.COV2.S vaccination and SARS-CoV-2 variants. Looking at the study overall: Ad26.COV2.S, an intramuscular injection, was given once or twice 56 days apart.

Sequencing was performed with immunoSEQ multiplex PCR; in TCRdb, only in-frame clones are kept and a portion is missing. This sample has fewer than 900,000 clones; roughly 90% occur once, and the top ten carry nearly 1.5%. Stated treatment: around 19 received Ad26.COV2.S at low or high dose, single or two shots; 5 received placebo; per-sample allocation not given. Samples were taken on day 63 after the first vaccine or placebo injection. This specimen was peripheral blood, taken in a trial of Ad26.COV2.S vaccine versus placebo. The receptor's source is a person between 18 and 65 years old who received the Ad26.COV2.S COVID-19 vaccine or a placebo.

Here the CDR3 reads CASSSGANVLTF. CDR3 DNA: TGTGCCTCGAGCTCTGGGGCCAACGTCCTGACTTTC. The chain uses TRBV15 and TRBJ2-6; D unresolved. In germline, CDR1 is LNHNV, CDR2 YYDKDF (reference sequence). CDR3 length: 12 amino acids. V lost 11 bases and J 0 bases, leaving 5 bases between the germline ends.